This is a list of T cell receptor beta chains from one sample in a study of naive and memory T cell subsets. Via MiXCR, TCRdb re-called the 5' RACE reads, giving one row per CDR3 protein. This table has more than 45,000 distinct CDR3 sequences, 4.7% appearing once. These receptors all come from a female donor in good health. Both conserved end residues are part of each CDR3. The order of the fields is D gene, clone size, J gene, V gene, CDR3 protein, CDR3 DNA. The D gene is left open where the match is weak. The size field is filled for only some rows; it gives once, few, many or a size class.

. | many | TRBJ2-7 | TRBV20-1 | CSAATQTYEQYF | TGCAGTGCTGCGACCCAAACCTACGAGCAGTACTTC
. | many | TRBJ1-2 | TRBV11-1 | CASSQTDGYGYTF | TGTGCCAGCAGTCAGACGGACGGCTATGGCTACACCTTC
. | many | TRBJ2-5 | TRBV29-1 | CSVEENQETQYF | TGCAGCGTTGAAGAAAATCAAGAGACCCAGTACTTC
TRBD1 | many | TRBJ1-5 | TRBV20-1 | CSARELQGRGLSNQPQHF | TGCAGTGCTAGAGAGCTACAGGGGAGAGGGTTGAGCAATCAGCCCCAGCATTTT
TRBD1 | many | TRBJ1-5 | TRBV20-1 | CSANLGTGGQPQHF | TGCAGTGCGAACCTCGGGACAGGAGGACAGCCCCAGCATTTT
. | . | TRBJ1-2 | TRBV29-1 | CSVGGGLGDTF | TGCAGCGTTGGTGGGGGACTAGGCGACACCTTC
. | many | TRBJ1-1 | TRBV30 | CAWKGSFRTLEAFF | TGTGCCTGGAAGGGGTCCTTTCGGACACTTGAAGCTTTCTTT
. | . | TRBJ1-5 | TRBV24-1 | CATSDYTGIQPQHF | TGTGCCACCAGTGATTATACAGGGATTCAGCCCCAGCATTTT
. | many | TRBJ2-3 | TRBV24-1 | CATSDRRAGDADTQYF | TGTGCCACCAGTGACAGGAGGGCCGGGGATGCAGATACGCAGTATTTT
TRBD2 | many | TRBJ2-1 | TRBV18 | CASAEGLAGVDEQFF | TGTGCCAGCGCTGAGGGACTAGCGGGAGTGGATGAGCAGTTCTTC
TRBD2 | many | TRBJ2-7 | TRBV7-2 | CASSLTGLAFYEQYF | TGTGCCAGCAGCTTAACTGGACTAGCCTTCTACGAGCAGTACTTC
. | many | TRBJ1-5 | TRBV9 | CASSVGVFNQPQHF | TGTGCCAGCAGCGTAGGGGTTTTCAATCAGCCCCAGCATTTT
. | few | TRBJ1-2 | TRBV25-1 | CASSEQGPGYGYTF | TGTGCCAGCAGTGAACAGGGGCCGGGATATGGCTACACCTTC
TRBD1 | few | TRBJ2-5 | TRBV12-3/TRBV12-4 | CASAPTGGHTNQETQYF | TGTGCCAGCGCCCCGACAGGGGGCCATACTAACCAAGAGACCCAGTACTTC
. | many | TRBJ1-2 | TRBV7-2 | CASSLFGGRSLEDTF | TGTGCCAGCAGCTTATTCGGGGGACGGTCGTTGGAGGACACCTTC
TRBD1 | many | TRBJ2-7 | TRBV30 | CAWSSRDRAGYF | TGTGCCTGGAGTTCCCGGGACAGGGCTGGGTACTTC
. | many | TRBJ1-2 | TRBV11-1 | CASSRSTTGHANYGYTF | TGTGCCAGCAGCCGATCCACGACAGGACATGCTAACTATGGCTACACCTTC
. | many | TRBJ2-1 | TRBV12-3/TRBV12-4 | CASSLRLSAYNEQFF | TGTGCCAGCAGCCTGAGACTATCCGCCTACAATGAGCAGTTCTTC
TRBD2 | many | TRBJ2-1 | TRBV7-8 | CASSLSTWLAGGQFF | TGTGCCAGCAGCTTATCCACCTGGTTAGCGGGTGGGCAGTTCTTC
. | . | TRBJ2-7 | TRBV4-2 | CASSSIRGGRVLLYEQYF | TGTGCCAGCAGCTCCATCAGGGGAGGGCGGGTTCTGCTCTACGAGCAGTACTTC
. | many | TRBJ1-5 | TRBV29-1 | CSAAGSTSNQPQHF | TGCAGCGCCGCAGGGTCTACTAGCAATCAGCCCCAGCATTTT
TRBD2 | . | TRBJ2-4 | TRBV2 | CASSDDSGRAGNIQYF | TGTGCCAGCAGTGATGATAGCGGGAGGGCGGGAAACATTCAGTACTTC
. | many | TRBJ2-5 | TRBV29-1 | CSVEDWGNQETQYF | TGCAGCGTTGAAGATTGGGGAAACCAAGAGACCCAGTACTTC
TRBD2 | many | TRBJ2-1 | TRBV20-1 | CSARIFWTSGISQNEQFF | TGCAGTGCTAGGATCTTCTGGACTAGCGGGATCAGTCAAAATGAGCAGTTCTTC
. | many | TRBJ2-1 | TRBV7-8 | CASRKRGRGDEQFF | TGTGCCAGCAGGAAGAGAGGACGAGGCGATGAGCAGTTCTTC
. | many | TRBJ2-3 | TRBV7-8 | CASSFSYSDTQYF | TGTGCCAGCAGCTTTTCCTATTCCGATACGCAGTATTTT
. | . | TRBJ2-7 | TRBV14 | CASSQVRDKQYF | TGTGCCAGCAGCCAAGTCAGGGACAAGCAGTACTTC
TRBD1 | few | TRBJ2-7 | TRBV27 | CASGLGQKSYEQYF | TGTGCCAGCGGGCTGGGACAGAAGTCCTACGAGCAGTACTTC